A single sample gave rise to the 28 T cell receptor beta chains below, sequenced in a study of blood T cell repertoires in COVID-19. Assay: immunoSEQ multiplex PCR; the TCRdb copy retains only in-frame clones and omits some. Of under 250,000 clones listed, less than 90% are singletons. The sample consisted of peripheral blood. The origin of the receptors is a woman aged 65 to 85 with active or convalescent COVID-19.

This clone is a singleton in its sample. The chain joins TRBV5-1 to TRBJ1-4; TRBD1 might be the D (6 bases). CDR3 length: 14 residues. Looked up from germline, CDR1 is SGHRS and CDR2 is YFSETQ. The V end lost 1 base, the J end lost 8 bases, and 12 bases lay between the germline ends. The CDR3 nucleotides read TGCGCCAGCAGCTTGACAGGGCTTGGAGAAAAACTGTTTTTT. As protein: CASSLTGLGEKLFF.

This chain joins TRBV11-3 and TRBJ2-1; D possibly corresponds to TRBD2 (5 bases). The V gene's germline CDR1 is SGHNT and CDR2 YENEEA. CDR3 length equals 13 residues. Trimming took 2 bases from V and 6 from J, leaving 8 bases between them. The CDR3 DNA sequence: TGTGCCAGCAGCTTAAAAGGACTCAATGAGCAGTTCTTC. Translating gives CASSLKGLNEQFF.

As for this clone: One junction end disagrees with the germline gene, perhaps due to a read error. The CDR3 DNA is TGTGCCAGCAGCTTATTAGGGGTTAGGAGCACTGAAGCTTTCTTT. Protein product: CASSLLGVRSTEAFF. The genes are TRBV27 and TRBJ1-1, with a possible D match to TRBD1 (5 bases). The CDR3 is 15 amino acids. CDR1 and CDR2 from the germline V gene are MNHEY and SMNVEV (reference sequence).

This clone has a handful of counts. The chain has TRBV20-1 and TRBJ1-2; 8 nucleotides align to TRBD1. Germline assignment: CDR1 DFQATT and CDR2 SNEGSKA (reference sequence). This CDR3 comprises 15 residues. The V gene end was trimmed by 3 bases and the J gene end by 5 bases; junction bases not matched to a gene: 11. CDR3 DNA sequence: TGCAGTGCTAGTTCGGCGTCAGGGGGCAGGTATGGCTACACCTTC. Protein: CSASSASGGRYGYTF.

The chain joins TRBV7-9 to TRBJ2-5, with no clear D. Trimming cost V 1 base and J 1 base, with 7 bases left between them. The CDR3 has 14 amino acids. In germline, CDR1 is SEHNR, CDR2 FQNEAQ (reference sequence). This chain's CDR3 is CASSLGAAQETQYF. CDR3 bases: TGTGCCAGCAGCTTAGGGGCCGCCCAAGAGACCCAGTACTTC.

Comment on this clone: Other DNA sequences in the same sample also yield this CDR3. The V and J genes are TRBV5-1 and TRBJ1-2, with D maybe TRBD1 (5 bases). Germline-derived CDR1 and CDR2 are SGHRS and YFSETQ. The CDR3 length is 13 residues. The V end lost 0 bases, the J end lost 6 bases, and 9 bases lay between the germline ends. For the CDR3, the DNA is TGCGCCAGCAGCTTGGGGCAGGGCGATGGCTACACCTTC. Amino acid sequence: CASSLGQGDGYTF.

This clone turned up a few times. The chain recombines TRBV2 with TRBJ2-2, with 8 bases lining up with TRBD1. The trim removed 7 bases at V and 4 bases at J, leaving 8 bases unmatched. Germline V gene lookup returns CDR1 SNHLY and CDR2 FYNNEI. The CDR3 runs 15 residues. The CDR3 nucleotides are TGTGCCAGCACCACCGGGACAGGCTTCACCGGGGAGCTGTTTTTT. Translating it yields CASTTGTGFTGELFF.

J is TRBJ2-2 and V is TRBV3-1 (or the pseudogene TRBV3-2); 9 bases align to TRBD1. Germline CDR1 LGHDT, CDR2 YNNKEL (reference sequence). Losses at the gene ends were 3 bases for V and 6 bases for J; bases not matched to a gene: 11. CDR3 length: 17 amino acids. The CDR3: CASSHPSLTGGAGELFF. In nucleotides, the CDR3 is TGTGCCAGCAGCCACCCAAGCCTCACAGGGGGCGCCGGGGAGCTGTTTTTT.

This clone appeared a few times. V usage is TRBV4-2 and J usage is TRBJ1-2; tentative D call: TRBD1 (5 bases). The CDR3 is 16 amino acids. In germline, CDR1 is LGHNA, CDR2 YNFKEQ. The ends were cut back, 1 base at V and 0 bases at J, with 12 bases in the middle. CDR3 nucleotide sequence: TGTGCCAGCAGCCAAGGGGAGGGGACTTCTAACTATGGCTACACCTTC. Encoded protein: CASSQGEGTSNYGYTF.

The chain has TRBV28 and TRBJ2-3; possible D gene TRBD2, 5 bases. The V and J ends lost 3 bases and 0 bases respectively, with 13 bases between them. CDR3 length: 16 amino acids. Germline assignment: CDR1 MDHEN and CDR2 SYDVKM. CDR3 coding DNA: TGTGCCAGCAGTTTTTCTAGCCTTTCCAGCACAGATACGCAGTATTTT. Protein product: CASSFSSLSSTDTQYF.

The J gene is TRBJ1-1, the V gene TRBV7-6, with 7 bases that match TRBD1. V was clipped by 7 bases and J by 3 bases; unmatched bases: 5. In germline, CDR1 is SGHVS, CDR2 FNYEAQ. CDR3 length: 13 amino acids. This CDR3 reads CASTFGQDTEAFF. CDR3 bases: TGTGCCAGCACTTTTGGACAGGACACTGAAGCTTTCTTT.

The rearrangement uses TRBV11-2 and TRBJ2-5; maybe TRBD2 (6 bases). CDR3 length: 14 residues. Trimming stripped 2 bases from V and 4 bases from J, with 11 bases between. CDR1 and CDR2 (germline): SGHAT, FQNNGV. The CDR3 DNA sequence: TGTGCCAGCAGCTTACACGGGAGTGGAGAGACCCAGTACTTC. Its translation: CASSLHGSGETQYF.

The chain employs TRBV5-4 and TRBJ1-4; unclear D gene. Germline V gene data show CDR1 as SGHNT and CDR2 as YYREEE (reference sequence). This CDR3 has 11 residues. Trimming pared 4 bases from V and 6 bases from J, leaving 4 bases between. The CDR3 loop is CASSRDEKLFF. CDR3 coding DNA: TGTGCCAGCAGCCGGGATGAAAAACTGTTTTTT.

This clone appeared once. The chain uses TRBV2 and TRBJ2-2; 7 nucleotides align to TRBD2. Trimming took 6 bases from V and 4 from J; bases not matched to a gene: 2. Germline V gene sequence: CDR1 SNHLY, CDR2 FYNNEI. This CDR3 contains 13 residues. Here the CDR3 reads CASRTSATGELFF. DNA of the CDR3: TGTGCCAGCAGAACTAGCGCCACCGGGGAGCTGTTTTTT. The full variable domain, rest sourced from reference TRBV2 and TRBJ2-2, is EPEVTQTPSHQVTQMGQEVILRCVPISNHLYFYWYRQILGQKVEFLVSFYNNEISEKSEIFDDQFSVERPDGSNFTLKIRSTKLEDSAMYFCASRTSATGELFFGEGSRLTVL.

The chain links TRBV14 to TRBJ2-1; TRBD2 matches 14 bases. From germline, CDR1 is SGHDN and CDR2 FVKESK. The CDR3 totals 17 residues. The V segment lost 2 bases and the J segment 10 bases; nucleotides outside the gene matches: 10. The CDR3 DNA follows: TGTGCCAGCAGCCAACGCACGACTAGCGGGAGGGCATGGGAGCAGTTCTTC. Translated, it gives CASSQRTTSGRAWEQFF.

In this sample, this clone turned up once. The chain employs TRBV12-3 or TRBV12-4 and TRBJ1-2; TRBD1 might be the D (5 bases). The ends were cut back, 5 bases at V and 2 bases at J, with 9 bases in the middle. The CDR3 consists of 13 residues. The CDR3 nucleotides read TGTGCCAGCAGTCCGGCAGGGAACTATGGCTACACCTTC. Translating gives CASSPAGNYGYTF.

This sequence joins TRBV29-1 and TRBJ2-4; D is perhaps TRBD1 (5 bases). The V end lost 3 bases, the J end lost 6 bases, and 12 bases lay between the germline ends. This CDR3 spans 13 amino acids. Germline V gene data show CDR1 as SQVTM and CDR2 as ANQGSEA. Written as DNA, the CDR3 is TGCAGCGTTGAGTTGACCCAGGGAAACATTCAGTACTTC. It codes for CSVELTQGNIQYF.

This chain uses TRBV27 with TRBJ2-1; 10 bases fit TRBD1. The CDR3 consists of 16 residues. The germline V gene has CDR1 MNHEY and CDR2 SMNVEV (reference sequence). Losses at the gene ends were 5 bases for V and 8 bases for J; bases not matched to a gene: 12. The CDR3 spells CASSRGPGQGLHEQFF. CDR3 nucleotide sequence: TGTGCCAGCAGTCGCGGCCCGGGACAGGGGCTTCATGAGCAGTTCTTC.

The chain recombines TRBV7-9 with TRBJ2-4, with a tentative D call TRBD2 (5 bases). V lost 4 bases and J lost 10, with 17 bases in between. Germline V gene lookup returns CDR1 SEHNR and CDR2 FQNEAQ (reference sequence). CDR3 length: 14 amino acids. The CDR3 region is CASSWTSDGLIQYF. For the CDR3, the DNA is TGTGCCAGCAGCTGGACTTCGGACGGACTGATTCAGTACTTC.

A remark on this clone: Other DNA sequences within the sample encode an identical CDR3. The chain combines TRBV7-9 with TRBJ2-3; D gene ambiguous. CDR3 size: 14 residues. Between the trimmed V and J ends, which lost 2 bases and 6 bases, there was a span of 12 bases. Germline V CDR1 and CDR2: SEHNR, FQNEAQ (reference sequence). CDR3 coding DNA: TGTGCCAGCAGCTTACCTGGCACGCCGGATACGCAGTATTTT. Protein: CASSLPGTPDTQYF.

The chain's CDR3 is CASSGPGQTNSPLHF. Written as DNA, the CDR3 is TGTGCCAGTAGCGGGCCGGGACAGACGAATTCACCCCTCCACTTT. This chain connects TRBV19 to TRBJ1-6, with 7 bases lining up with TRBD1. The CDR3 runs 15 residues. V dropped 6 bases and J dropped 7; count of bases not matched to a gene: 9. Germline CDR1 and CDR2: LNHDA and SQIVND (reference sequence).

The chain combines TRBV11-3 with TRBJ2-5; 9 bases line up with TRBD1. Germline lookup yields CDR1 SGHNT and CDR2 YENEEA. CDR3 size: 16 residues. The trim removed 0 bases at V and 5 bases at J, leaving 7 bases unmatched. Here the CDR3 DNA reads TGTGCCAGCAGCTTAGAACGACAGGGGGGAGTGGAGACCCAGTACTTC. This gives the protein CASSLERQGGVETQYF.

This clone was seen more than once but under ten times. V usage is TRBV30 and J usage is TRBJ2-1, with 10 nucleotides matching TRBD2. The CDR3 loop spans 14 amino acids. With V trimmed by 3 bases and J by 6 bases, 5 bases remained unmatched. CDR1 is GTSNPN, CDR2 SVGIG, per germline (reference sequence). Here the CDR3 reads CAWRGAGGLNEQFF. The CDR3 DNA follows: TGTGCCTGGAGAGGAGCGGGGGGGCTCAATGAGCAGTTCTTC.

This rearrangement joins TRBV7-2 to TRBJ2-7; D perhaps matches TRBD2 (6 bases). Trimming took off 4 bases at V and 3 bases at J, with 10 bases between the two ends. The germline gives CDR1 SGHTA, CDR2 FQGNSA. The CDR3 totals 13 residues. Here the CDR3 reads CASSYLGGYEQYF. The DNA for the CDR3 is TGTGCCAGCAGCTACCTGGGGGGCTACGAGCAGTACTTC.

CDR3 sequence reads: CASSSSSGGATDTQYF. In DNA form, the CDR3 reads TGTGCCAGCAGCAGTTCTAGCGGGGGGGCAACAGATACGCAGTATTTT. This chain joins TRBV13 and TRBJ2-3, with TRBD2 matching over 12 bases. The CDR3 is made up of 16 amino acids. Germline V gene lookup returns CDR1 PRHDT and CDR2 FYEKMQ (reference sequence). J gave up 3 bases and V 5 bases, and 6 bases lay outside the gene matches.

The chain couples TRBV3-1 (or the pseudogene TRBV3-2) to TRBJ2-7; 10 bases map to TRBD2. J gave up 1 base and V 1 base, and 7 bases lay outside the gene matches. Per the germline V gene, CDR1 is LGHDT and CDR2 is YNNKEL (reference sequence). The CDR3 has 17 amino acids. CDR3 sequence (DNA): TGTGCCAGCAGCCAAGGACAGACTAGCGGGTTTTCCTACGAGCAGTACTTC. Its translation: CASSQGQTSGFSYEQYF.

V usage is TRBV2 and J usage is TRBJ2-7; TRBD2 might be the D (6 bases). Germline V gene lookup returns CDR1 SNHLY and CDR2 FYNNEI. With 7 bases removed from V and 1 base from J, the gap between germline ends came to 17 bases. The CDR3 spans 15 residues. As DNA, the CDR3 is TGTGCCAGCAAGGTAGCGGAGTTTATTTCCTACGAGCAGTACTTC. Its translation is CASKVAEFISYEQYF.

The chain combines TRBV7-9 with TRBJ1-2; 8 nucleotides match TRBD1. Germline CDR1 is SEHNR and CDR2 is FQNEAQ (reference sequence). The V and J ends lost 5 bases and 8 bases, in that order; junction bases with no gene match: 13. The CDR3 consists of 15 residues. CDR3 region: CASSRASDRGGGYTF. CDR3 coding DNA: TGTGCCAGCAGCCGCGCCTCTGACAGGGGTGGGGGCTACACCTTC.